These 9 T cell receptor beta chains originate from one sample sequenced in a study of vaccination effects on CD4 cells after COVID-19. Ahead of sequencing, the ViraFEST assay grew antigen-specific CD4+ T cells using viral peptide pools. Isolating CD4+ T cells followed 9 to 10 days of culture. Participants received two doses of either the BNT162b2 or mRNA-1273 vaccine. The antigens for these receptors are not known. The protocol was immunoSEQ multiplex PCR, while the TCRdb copy is restricted to in-frame clones and leaves out a portion. The sample holds approximately 61,000 clones; around four fifths are singletons and the top ten take 1% to 1.5%. The material was CD4+ T cells from PBMCs cultured with HCoV-229E spike peptides, obtained after COVID-19 vaccination. The receptors here all came from a human donor who received a COVID-19 vaccine.

This clone was counted between two and nine times. The chain joins TRBV3-1 (or the pseudogene TRBV3-2) to TRBJ1-3; TRBD1 aligns across 7 bases. CDR1 is LGHDT and CDR2 is YNNKEL in the germline V gene (reference sequence). CDR3 size: 17 residues. Germline trimming cut 3 bases from V and 0 bases from J; bases unmatched to any gene: 8. The CDR3 DNA is TGTGCCAGCAGCCACTCTTACAGGGGCCCCTCTGGAAACACCATATATTTT. Its translation: CASSHSYRGPSGNTIYF.

This clone was detected only a few times. This sequence joins TRBV19 and TRBJ2-2; D is tentatively TRBD1 or TRBD2 (5 bases each). The CDR3 sequence is 15 residues long. The ends were cut back, 9 bases at V and 1 base at J, with 15 bases in the middle. Germline-derived CDR1 and CDR2 are LNHDA and SQIVND (reference sequence). CDR3 in amino acids: CASCYRGLNTGELFF. CDR3 DNA: TGTGCCAGCTGTTACCGGGGCCTGAACACCGGGGAGCTGTTTTTT.

The chain recombines TRBV7-3 with TRBJ2-4; 9 bases line up with TRBD1. The V gene end was trimmed by 4 bases and the J gene end by 9 bases; junction bases not matched to a gene: 4. This CDR3 is built from 13 residues. The V gene's germline CDR1 is SGHTA and CDR2 FQGTGA. CDR3 DNA sequence: TGTGCCAGCAGCTCCGGGACAGGGAGCATTCAGTACTTC. It yields the protein CASSSGTGSIQYF.

This clone was recorded only once. The V gene is TRBV18, the J gene TRBJ2-1, with D uncertain. The V end lost 4 bases, the J end lost 0 bases, and 7 bases lay between the germline ends. Germline-derived CDR1 and CDR2 are KGHSH and LQKENI. The CDR3 is 14 residues long. The CDR3, as DNA: TGTGCCAGCTCACATGTCAACTCCTACAATGAGCAGTTCTTC. As protein: CASSHVNSYNEQFF.

The chain carries TRBV24-1 and TRBJ2-1; 7 nucleotides align to TRBD2. The germline V gene has CDR1 KGHDR and CDR2 SFDVKD. The CDR3 length is 17 residues. The J segment lost 8 bases and the V segment lost 2 bases, leaving 14 bases of the junction unmatched. The chain's CDR3 is CATSDSKGSGATYEQFF. The CDR3 nucleotides are TGTGCCACCAGTGATTCCAAGGGGAGCGGGGCCACCTATGAGCAGTTCTTC.

The chain employs TRBV24-1 and TRBJ2-3; D might be TRBD1 or TRBD2, each matching 5 bases. V lost 3 bases to trimming and J lost 13 bases, with 13 bases between them. The CDR3 spans 12 residues. Germline lookup yields CDR1 KGHDR and CDR2 SFDVKD. The CDR3 region has the DNA TGTGCCACCAGTGATCAGGGAGTCTTGGAGTATTTT. Translation gives CATSDQGVLEYF.

The V call is TRBV6-5, the J call TRBJ2-3; D is unclear. From germline, CDR1 is MNHEY and CDR2 SVGAGI. This CDR3 is 13 amino acids long. V shed 5 bases and J shed 4 bases, with 10 bases lying between them. This chain's CDR3 is CASSRLRPDTQYF. CDR3 in DNA: TGTGCCAGCAGTCGACTCCGCCCAGATACGCAGTATTTT.

The rearrangement uses TRBV6-5 and TRBJ2-7; possible D gene TRBD1, 7 bases. The CDR3 length is 15 residues. The germline CDR1 and CDR2 sequences are MNHEY and SVGAGI. V was clipped by 5 bases and J by 0 bases, with 14 bases between them. In nucleotides, the CDR3 is TGTGCCAGCAGTCAACGGGGGACAGTCTCCTACGAGCAGTACGTC. Its protein product is CASSQRGTVSYEQYV.

This chain links TRBV12-3 or TRBV12-4 with TRBJ1-1; TRBD1 is a possible D gene (5 bases). The CDR3 runs 12 residues. V dropped 6 bases and J dropped 3 bases, with 8 bases sitting between them. CDR3 residues: CASRGGYTEAFF. CDR3 nucleotides: TGTGCCAGCAGGGGGGGGTACACTGAAGCTTTCTTT.